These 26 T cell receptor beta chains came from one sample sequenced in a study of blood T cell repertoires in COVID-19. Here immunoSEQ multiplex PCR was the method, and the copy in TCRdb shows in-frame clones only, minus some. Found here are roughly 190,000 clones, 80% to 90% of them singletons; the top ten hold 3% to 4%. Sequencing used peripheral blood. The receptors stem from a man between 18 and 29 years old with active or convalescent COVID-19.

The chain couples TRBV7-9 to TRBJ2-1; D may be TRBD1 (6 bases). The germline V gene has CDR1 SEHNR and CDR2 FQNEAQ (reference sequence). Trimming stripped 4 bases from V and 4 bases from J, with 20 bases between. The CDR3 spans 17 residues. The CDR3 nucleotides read TGTGCCAGCAGCTACCAACAGGGCCAGAAGACTTACAATGAGCAGTTCTTC. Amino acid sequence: CASSYQQGQKTYNEQFF.

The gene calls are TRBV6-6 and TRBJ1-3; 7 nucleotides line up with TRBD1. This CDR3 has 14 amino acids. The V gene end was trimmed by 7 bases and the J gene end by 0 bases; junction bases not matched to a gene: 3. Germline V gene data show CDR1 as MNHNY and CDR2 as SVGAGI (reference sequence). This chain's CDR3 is CASTGGYSGNTIYF. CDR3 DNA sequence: TGTGCCAGCACAGGGGGATACTCTGGAAACACCATATATTTT.

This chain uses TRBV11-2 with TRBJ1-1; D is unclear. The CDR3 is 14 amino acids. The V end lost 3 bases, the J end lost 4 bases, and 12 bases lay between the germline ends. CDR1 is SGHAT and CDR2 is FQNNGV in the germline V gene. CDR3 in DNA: TGTGCCAGCAGCTTGTATTTGGCTGCCACTGAAGCTTTCTTT. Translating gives CASSLYLAATEAFF.

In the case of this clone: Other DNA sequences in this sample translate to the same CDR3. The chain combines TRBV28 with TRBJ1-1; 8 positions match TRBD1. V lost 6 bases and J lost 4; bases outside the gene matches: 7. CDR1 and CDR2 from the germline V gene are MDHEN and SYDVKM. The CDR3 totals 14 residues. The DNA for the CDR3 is TGTGCCAGCAGCTTCGGACAGGGAGGCACTGAAGCTTTCTTT. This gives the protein CASSFGQGGTEAFF.

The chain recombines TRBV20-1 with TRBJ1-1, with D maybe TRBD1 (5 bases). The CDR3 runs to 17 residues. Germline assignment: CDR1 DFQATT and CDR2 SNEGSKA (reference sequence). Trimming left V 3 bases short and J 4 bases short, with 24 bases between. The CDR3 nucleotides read TGCAGTGCTAGTCCCCTGGATGGGGCAACAGGTTTCACTGAAGCTTTCTTT. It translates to CSASPLDGATGFTEAFF.

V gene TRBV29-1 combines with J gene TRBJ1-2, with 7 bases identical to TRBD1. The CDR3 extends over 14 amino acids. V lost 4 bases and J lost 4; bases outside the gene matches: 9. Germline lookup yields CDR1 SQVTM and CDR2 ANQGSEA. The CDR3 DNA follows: TGCAGCGTTGCGGAGGGGGCCAGTTTCTATGGCTACACCTTC. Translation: CSVAEGASFYGYTF.

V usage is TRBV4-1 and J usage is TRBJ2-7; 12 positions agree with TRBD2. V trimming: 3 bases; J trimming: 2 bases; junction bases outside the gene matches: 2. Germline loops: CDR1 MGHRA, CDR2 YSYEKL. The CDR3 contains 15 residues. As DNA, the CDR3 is TGCGCCAGCAGCCATCGACTAGCGGGAGCCTACGAGCAGTACTTC. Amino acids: CASSHRLAGAYEQYF.

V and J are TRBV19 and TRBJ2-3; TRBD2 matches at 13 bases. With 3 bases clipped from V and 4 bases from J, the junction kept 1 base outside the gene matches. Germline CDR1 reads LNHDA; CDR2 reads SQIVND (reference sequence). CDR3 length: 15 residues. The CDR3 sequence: CASSMGTSGADTQYF. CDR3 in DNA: TGTGCCAGTAGTATGGGGACTAGCGGGGCAGATACGCAGTATTTT.

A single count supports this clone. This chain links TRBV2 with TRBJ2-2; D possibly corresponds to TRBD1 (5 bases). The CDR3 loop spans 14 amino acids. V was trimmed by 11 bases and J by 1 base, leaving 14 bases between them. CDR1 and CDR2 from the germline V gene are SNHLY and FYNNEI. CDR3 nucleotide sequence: TGTGCCCACGGTCAGGGAAGGAACACCGGGGAGCTGTTTTTT. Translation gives CAHGQGRNTGELFF. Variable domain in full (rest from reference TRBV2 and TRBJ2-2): EPEVTQTPSHQVTQMGQEVILRCVPISNHLYFYWYRQILGQKVEFLVSFYNNEISEKSEIFDDQFSVERPDGSNFTLKIRSTKLEDSAMYFCAHGQGRNTGELFFGEGSRLTVL.

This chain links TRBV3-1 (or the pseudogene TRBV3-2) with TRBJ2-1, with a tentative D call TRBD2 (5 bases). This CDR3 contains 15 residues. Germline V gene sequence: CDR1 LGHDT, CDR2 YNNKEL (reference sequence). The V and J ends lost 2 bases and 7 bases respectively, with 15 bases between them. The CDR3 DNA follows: TGTGCCAGCAGCCAAATGCTAGCAGTTGATAATGAGCAGTTCTTC. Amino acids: CASSQMLAVDNEQFF.

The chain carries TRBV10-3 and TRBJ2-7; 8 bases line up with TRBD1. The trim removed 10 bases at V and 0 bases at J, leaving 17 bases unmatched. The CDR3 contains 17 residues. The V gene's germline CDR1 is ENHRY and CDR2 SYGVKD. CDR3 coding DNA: TGTGCCACCAAAACAGGAGAGGGACAGGACAGCTCCTACGAGCAGTACGTC. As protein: CATKTGEGQDSSYEQYV.

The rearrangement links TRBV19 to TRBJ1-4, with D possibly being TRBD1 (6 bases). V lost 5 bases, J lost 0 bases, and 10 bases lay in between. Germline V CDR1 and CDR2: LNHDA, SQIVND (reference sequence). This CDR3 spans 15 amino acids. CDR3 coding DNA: TGTGCCAGTAGTGTAGGACAGTCAACTAATGAAAAACTGTTTTTT. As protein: CASSVGQSTNEKLFF.

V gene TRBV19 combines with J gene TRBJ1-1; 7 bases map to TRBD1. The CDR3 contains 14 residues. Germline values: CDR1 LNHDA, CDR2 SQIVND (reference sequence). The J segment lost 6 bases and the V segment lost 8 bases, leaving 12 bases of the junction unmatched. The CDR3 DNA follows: TGTGCCAGTTTAAGCGTCAGGGGGGAAGCTGAAGCTTTCTTT. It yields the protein CASLSVRGEAEAFF.

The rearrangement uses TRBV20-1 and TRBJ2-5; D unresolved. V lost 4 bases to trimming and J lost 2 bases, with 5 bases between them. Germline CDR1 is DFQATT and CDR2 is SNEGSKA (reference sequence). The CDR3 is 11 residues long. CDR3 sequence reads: CSANTQETQYF. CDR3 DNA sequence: TGCAGTGCTAACACGCAAGAGACCCAGTACTTC.

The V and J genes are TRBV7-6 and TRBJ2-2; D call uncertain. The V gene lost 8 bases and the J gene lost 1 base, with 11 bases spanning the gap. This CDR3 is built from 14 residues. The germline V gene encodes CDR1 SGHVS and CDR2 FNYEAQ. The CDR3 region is CASGPAVNTGELFF. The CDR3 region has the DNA TGTGCCAGCGGCCCGGCGGTGAACACCGGGGAGCTGTTTTTT.

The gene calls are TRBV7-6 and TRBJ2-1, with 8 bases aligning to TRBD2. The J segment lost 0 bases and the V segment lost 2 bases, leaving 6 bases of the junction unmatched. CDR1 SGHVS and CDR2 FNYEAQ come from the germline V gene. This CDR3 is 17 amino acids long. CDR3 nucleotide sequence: TGTGCCAGCAGCTTAAGGAGGAGCGGGAGCTCCTACAATGAGCAGTTCTTC. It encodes CASSLRRSGSSYNEQFF.

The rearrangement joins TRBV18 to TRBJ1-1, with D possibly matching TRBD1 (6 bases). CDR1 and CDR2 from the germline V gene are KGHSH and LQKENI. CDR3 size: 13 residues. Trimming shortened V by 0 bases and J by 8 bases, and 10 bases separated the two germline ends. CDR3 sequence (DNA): TGTGCCAGCTCACCACCTTTGGACAGCGAAGCTTTCTTT. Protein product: CASSPPLDSEAFF. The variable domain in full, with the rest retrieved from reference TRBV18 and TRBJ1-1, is NAGVMQNPRHLVRRRGQEARLRCSPMKGHSHVYWYRQLPEEGLKFMVYLQKENIIDESGMPKERFSAEFPKEGPSILRIQQVVRGDSAAYFCASSPPLDSEAFFGQGTRLTVV.

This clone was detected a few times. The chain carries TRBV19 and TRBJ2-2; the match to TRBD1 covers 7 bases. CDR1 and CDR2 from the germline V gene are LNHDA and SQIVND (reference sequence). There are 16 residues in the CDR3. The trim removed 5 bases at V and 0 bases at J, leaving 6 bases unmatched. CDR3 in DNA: TGTGCCAGTAGTGATCCGGGACAGACGAACACCGGGGAGCTGTTTTTT. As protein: CASSDPGQTNTGELFF.

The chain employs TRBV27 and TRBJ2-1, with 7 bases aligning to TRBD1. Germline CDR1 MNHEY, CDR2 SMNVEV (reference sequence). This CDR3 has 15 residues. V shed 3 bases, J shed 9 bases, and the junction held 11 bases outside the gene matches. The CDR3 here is CASSFSWQGDGEQFF. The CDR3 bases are TGTGCCAGCAGTTTTTCATGGCAGGGGGATGGTGAGCAGTTCTTC.

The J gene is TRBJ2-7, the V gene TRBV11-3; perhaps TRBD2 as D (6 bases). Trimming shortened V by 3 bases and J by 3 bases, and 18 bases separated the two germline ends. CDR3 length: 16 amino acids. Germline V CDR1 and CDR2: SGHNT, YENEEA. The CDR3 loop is CASSLGGAVGLYEQYF. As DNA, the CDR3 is TGTGCCAGCAGCTTGGGCGGGGCAGTGGGCCTCTACGAGCAGTACTTC. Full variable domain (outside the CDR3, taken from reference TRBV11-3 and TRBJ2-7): EAGVVQSPRYKIIEKKQPVAFWCNPISGHNTLYWYLQNLGQGPELLIRYENEEAVDDSQLPKDRFSAERLKGVDSTLKIQPAELGDSAVYLCASSLGGAVGLYEQYFGPGTRLTVT.

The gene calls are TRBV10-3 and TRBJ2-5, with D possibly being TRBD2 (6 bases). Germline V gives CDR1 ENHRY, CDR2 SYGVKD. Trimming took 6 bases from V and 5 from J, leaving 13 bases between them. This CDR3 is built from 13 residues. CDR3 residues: CAIRPGSGETQYF. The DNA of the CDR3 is TGTGCCATCAGGCCCGGGAGCGGCGAGACCCAGTACTTC.

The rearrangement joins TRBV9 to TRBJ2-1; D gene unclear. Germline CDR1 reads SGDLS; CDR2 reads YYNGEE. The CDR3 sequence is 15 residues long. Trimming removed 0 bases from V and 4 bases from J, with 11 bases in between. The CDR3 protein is CASSVEWSHYNEQFF. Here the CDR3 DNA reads TGTGCCAGCAGCGTAGAGTGGAGTCATTACAATGAGCAGTTCTTC.

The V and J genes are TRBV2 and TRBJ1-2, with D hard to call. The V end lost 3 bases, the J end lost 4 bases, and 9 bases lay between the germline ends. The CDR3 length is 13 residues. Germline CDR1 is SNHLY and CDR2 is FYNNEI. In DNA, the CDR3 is TGTGCCAGCAGTGACCCAGGAAGCTATGGCTACACCTTC. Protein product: CASSDPGSYGYTF.

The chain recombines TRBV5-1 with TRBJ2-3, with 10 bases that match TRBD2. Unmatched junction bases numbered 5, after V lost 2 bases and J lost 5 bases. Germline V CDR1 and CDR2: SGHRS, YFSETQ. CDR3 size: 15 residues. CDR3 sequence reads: CASSLTAGGQDTQYF. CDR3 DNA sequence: TGCGCCAGCAGCTTAACAGCGGGGGGGCAAGATACGCAGTATTTT.

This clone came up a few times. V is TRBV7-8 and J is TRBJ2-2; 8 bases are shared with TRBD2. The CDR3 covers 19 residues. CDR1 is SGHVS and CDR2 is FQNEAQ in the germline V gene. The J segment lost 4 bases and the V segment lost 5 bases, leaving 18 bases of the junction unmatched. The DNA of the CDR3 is TGTGCCAGCAGCCTAGGGACTAGTCTCATCGGACTAAGCACCGGGGAGCTGTTTTTT. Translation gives CASSLGTSLIGLSTGELFF.

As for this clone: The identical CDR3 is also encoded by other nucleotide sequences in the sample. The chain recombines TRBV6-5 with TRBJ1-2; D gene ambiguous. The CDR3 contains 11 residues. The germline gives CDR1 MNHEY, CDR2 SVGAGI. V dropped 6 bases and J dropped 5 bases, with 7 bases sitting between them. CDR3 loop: CASSPGYGYTF. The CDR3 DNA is TGTGCCAGCAGCCCCGGTTATGGCTACACCTTC.